The rows below give T cell receptor beta chains drawn from one sample of a study of T cell responses to AZD1222 COVID-19 vaccine. Clones were read by immunoSEQ multiplex PCR, and TCRdb kept only the in-frame ones, dropping some. The sample shows 130,000 or so clones, around 90% of them seen only once. The starting material was peripheral blood, obtained 28 days after the second AZD1222 dose. The receptor set was obtained from an adult who received the AZD1222 COVID-19 vaccine. The CDR3 runs from the conserved cysteine through the conserved F or W. The D gene is left open where the match is weak. The size field is filled for only some rows; it gives once, few, many or a size class.

>TRBV12-5|TRBJ2-1|-|12|-
TGTGCTAGTGGTTTTAGGGGCGGGGAGCAGTTCTTC
CASGFRGGEQFF
>TRBV6-5|TRBJ2-2|-|15|TRBD2
TGTGCCAGCAGGCCAGGACTAGTAAACACCGGGGAGCTGTTTTTT
CASRPGLVNTGELFF
>TRBV7-3|TRBJ1-1|-|13|TRBD1
TGTGCCAGCAGCCAGGACAGGGTCACTGAAGCTTTCTTT
CASSQDRVTEAFF
>TRBV11-3|TRBJ1-1|once|14|-
TGTGCCAGCAGCTTAGCAGGGGCCCACACTGAAGCTTTCTTT
CASSLAGAHTEAFF
>TRBV7-2|TRBJ2-3|-|14|-
TGTGCCAGCAGCGGAATGGGGGGCCAAGATACGCAGTATTTT
CASSGMGGQDTQYF
>TRBV18|TRBJ1-1|-|16|-
TGTGCCAGCTCACCCCTGAACCGTGGGGCCGGTACTGAAGCTTTCTTT
CASSPLNRGAGTEAFF
>TRBV28|TRBJ2-1|-|15|-
TGTGCCAGCACTATAGGTGGGTCCTCTCACAATGAGCAGTTCTTC
CASTIGGSSHNEQFF
>TRBV9|TRBJ2-1|-|14|TRBD1
TGTGCCAGCAGCAGGGCAGGGGGATACAATGAGCAGTTCTTC
CASSRAGGYNEQFF
>TRBV11-2|TRBJ2-3|-|18|TRBD1
TGTGCCAGCAGCTTAGATTGGGACAGGGTTCCTAGCACAGATACGCAGTATTTT
CASSLDWDRVPSTDTQYF
>TRBV3-1/TRBV3-2|TRBJ1-5|-|15|TRBD1
TGTGCCAGCAGCCCGGGGACAGGGGGCGATCAGCCCCAGCATTTT
CASSPGTGGDQPQHF
>TRBV6-5|TRBJ2-7|-|15|-
TGTGCCAGCAGCCCCGGGGCAGCGGGTACTGTCGAGCAGTACTTC
CASSPGAAGTVEQYF
>TRBV19|TRBJ2-1|-|13|-
TGTGCCAGTAGTATAGCGGATTGGAATGAGCAGTTCTTC
CASSIADWNEQFF
>TRBV5-1|TRBJ2-3|-|15|-
TGCGCCAGCAGCCCTATGGACCCGACCACAGATACGCAGTATTTT
CASSPMDPTTDTQYF
>TRBV19|TRBJ2-7|-|13|TRBD2
TGTGCCAGTGCTAAGGGAGGGGAGTACGAGCAGTACTTC
CASAKGGEYEQYF
>TRBV2|TRBJ1-6|-|15|TRBD1
TGTGCCAGCACCCTAGGTGCGAACAGGGGTTCACCCCTCCACTTT
CASTLGANRGSPLHF
>TRBV10-3|TRBJ1-1|-|14|-
TGTGCCGCATCACCGGGACCCAAAAACACTGAAGCTTTCTTT
CAASPGPKNTEAFF
>TRBV12-3/TRBV12-4|TRBJ1-1|-|13|-
TGTGCCAGCAGTTTAGTAGGTAGCACTGAAGCTTTCTTT
CASSLVGSTEAFF
>TRBV6-6|TRBJ2-7|-|14|-
TGTGCCAGCGCCCCCCACCAGGGGTCGGACGAGCAGTACTTC
CASAPHQGSDEQYF
>TRBV4-2|TRBJ1-1|once|15|-
TGTGCCAGCAGCCTAAGATTAAGGGATTCTTTAGAAGCTTTCTTT
CASSLRLRDSLEAFF
>TRBV7-2|TRBJ2-1|-|16|-
TGTGCCAGCAGCTCAGGCTACAGATATCCCTACAATGAGCAGTTCTTC
CASSSGYRYPYNEQFF
>TRBV25-1|TRBJ2-6|-|16|-
TGTGCCAGCAGTGAATTTGGGGCCTGGGGGGCCAACGTCCTGACTTTC
CASSEFGAWGANVLTF
>TRBV9|TRBJ2-3|-|16|-
TGTGCCAGCAGCGCCCTCTCTATGGGGGGCACAGATACGCAGTATTTT
CASSALSMGGTDTQYF
>TRBV27|TRBJ2-2|-|15|-
TGTGCCAGCAGGGAACTATCCTCGGACACCGGGGAGCTGTTTTTT
CASRELSSDTGELFF
>TRBV6-5|TRBJ1-1|-|15|-
TGTGCCAGCAGTTACACGGGGGCGGTAAACACTGAAGCTTTCTTT
CASSYTGAVNTEAFF
>TRBV5-1|TRBJ2-7|-|13|-
TGCGCCAGCAGCTTGGATGCGGTCTACGAGCAGTACTTC
CASSLDAVYEQYF
>TRBV19|TRBJ2-5|-|16|TRBD2
TGTGCCAGTAGTATCGGACTAGCGGGGGGGCATGAGACCCAGTACTTC
CASSIGLAGGHETQYF
>TRBV28|TRBJ2-6|once|15|-
TGTGCCAGCAGTTTGGTGGGTTCTGGGGCCAACGTCCTGACTTTC
CASSLVGSGANVLTF
>TRBV16|TRBJ1-1|-|14|TRBD1
TGTGCCAGCACCCGACAGGGGGCGGGAACTGAAGCTTTCTTT
CASTRQGAGTEAFF
>TRBV7-9|TRBJ2-3|-|16|TRBD2
TGTGCCAGCAGCTCCCTAGCGGGAGGGGGCACAGATACGCAGTATTTT
CASSSLAGGGTDTQYF
>TRBV18|TRBJ1-1|-|16|TRBD1
TGTGCCAGCTCACCTGGGGCAGGGGGGATGAACACTGAAGCTTTCTTT
CASSPGAGGMNTEAFF